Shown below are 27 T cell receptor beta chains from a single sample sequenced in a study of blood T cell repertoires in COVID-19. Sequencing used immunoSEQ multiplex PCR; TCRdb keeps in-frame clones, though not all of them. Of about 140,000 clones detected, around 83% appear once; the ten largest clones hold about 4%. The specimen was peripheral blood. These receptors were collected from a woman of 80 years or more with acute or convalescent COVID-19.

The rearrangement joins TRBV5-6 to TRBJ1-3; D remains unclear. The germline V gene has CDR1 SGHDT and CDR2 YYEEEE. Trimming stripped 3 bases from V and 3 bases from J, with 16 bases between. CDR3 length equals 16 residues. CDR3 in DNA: TGTGCCAGCAGCTATTCTGGGTTCCGGAGTGGAAACACCATATATTTT. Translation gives CASSYSGFRSGNTIYF.

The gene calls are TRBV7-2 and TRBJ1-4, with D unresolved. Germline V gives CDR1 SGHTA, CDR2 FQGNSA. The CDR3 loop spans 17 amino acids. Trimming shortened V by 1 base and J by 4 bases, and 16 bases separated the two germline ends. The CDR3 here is CASSLGSGGALNEKLFF. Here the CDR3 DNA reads TGTGCCAGCAGCTTAGGATCTGGAGGAGCCCTTAATGAAAAACTGTTTTTT.

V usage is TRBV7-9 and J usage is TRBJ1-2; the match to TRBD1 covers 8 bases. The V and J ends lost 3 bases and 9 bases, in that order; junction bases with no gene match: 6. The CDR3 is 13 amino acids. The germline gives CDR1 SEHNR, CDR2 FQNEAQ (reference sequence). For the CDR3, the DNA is TGTGCCAGCAGCTTGGACAGGGCGAACAGCTACACCTTC. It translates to CASSLDRANSYTF.

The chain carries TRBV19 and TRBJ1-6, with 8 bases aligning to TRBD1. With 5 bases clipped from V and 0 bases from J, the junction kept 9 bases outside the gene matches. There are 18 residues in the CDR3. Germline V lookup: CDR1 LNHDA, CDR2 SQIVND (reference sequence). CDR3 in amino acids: CASSPWTGRSSYNSPLHF. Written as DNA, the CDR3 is TGTGCCAGTAGTCCCTGGACAGGGAGGAGCTCCTATAATTCACCCCTCCACTTT.

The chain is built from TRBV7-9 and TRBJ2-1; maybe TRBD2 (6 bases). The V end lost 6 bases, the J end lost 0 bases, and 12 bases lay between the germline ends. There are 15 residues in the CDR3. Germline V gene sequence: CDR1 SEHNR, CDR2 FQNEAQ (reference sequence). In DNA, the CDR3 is TGTGCCAGCAGGGCCCGGGGGAGCTCCTACAATGAGCAGTTCTTC. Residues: CASRARGSSYNEQFF.

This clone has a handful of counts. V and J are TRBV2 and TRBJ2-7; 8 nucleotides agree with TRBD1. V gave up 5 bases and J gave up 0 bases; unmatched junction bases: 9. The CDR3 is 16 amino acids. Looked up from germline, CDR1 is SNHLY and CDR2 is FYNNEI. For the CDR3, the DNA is TGTGCCAGCAGTAGCCGGGACAGGCGCCGCTCCTACGAGCAGTACTTC. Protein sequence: CASSSRDRRRSYEQYF. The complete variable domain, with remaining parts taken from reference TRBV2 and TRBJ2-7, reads EPEVTQTPSHQVTQMGQEVILRCVPISNHLYFYWYRQILGQKVEFLVSFYNNEISEKSEIFDDQFSVERPDGSNFTLKIRSTKLEDSAMYFCASSSRDRRRSYEQYFGPGTRLTVT.

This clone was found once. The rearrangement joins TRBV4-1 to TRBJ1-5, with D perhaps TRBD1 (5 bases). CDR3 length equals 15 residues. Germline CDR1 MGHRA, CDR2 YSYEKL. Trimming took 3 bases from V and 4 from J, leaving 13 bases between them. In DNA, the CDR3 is TGCGCCAGCAGCCACGCAGGGTCAGGTAATCAGCCCCAGCATTTT. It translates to CASSHAGSGNQPQHF.

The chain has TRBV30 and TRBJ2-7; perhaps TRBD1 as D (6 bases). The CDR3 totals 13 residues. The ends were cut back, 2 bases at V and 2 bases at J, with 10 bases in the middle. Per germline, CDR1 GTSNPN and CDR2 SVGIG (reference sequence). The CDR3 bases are TGTGCCTGGAGTATGAACAGGGCCTACGAGCAGTACTTC. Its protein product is CAWSMNRAYEQYF.

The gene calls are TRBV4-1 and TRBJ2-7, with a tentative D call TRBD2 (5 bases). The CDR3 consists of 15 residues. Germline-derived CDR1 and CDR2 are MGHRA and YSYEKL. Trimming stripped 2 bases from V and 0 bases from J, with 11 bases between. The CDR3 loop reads CASSQYRGASYEQYF. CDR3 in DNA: TGCGCCAGCAGCCAATATCGGGGTGCCTCCTACGAGCAGTACTTC.

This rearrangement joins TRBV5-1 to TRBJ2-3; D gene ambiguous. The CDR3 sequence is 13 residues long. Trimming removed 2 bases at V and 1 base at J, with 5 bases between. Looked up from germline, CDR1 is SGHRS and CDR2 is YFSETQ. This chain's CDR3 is CASSFSGTDTQYF. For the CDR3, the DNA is TGCGCCAGCAGCTTCAGCGGCACAGATACGCAGTATTTT.

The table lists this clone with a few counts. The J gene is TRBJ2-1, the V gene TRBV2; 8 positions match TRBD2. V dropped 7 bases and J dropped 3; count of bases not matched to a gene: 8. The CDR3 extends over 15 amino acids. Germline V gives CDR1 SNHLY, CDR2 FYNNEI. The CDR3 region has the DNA TGTGCCAGCAAACCGGGACTAGGTCGCTACAATGAGCAGTTCTTC. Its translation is CASKPGLGRYNEQFF. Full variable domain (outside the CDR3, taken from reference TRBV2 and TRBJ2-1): EPEVTQTPSHQVTQMGQEVILRCVPISNHLYFYWYRQILGQKVEFLVSFYNNEISEKSEIFDDQFSVERPDGSNFTLKIRSTKLEDSAMYFCASKPGLGRYNEQFFGPGTRLTVL.

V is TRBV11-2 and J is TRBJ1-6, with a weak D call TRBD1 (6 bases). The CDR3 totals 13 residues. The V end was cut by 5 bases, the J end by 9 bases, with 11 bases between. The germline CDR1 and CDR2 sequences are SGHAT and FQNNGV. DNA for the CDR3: TGTGCCAGCAGCACAAACAGGGCTTCACCCCTCCACTTT. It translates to CASSTNRASPLHF.

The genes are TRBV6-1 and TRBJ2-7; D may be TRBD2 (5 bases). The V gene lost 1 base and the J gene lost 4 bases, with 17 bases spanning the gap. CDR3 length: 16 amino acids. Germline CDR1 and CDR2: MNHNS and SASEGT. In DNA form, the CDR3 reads TGTGCCAGCAGTGAAGGGAGTCCCGTGGCGGGTTACGAGCAGTACTTC. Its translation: CASSEGSPVAGYEQYF.

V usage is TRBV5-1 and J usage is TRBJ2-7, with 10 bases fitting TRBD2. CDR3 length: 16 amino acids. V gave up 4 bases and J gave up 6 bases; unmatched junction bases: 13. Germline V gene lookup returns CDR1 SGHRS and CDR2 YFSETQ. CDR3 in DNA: TGCGCCAGCAGCCCGGGTAGGCTAGCGGGAGTCTCCGAGCAGTACTTC. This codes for CASSPGRLAGVSEQYF. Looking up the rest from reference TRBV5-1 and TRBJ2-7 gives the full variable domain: KAGVTQTPRYLIKTRGQQVTLSCSPISGHRSVSWYQQTPGQGLQFLFEYFSETQRNKGNFPGRFSGRQFSNSRSEMNVSTLELGDSALYLCASSPGRLAGVSEQYFGPGTRLTVT.

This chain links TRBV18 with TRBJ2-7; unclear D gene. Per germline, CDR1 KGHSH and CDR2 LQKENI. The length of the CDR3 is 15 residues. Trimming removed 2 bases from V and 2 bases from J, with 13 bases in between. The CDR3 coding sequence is TGTGCCAGCTCACCATCTGTCACTCTTGCCTACGAGCAGTACTTC. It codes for CASSPSVTLAYEQYF.

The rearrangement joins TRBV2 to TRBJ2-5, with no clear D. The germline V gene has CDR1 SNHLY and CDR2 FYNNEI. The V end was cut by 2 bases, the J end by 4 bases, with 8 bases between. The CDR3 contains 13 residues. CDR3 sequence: CASSESQVETQYF. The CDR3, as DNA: TGTGCCAGCAGTGAATCCCAGGTAGAGACCCAGTACTTC.

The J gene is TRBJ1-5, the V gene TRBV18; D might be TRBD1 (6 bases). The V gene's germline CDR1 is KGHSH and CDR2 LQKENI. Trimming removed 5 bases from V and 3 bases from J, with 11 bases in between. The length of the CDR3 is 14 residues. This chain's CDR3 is CASSTQGNNQPQHF. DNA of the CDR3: TGTGCCAGCTCAACTCAGGGGAACAATCAGCCCCAGCATTTT.

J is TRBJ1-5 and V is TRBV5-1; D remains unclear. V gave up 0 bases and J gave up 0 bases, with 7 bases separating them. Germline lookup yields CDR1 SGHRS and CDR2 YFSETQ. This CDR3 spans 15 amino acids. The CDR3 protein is CASSLAGISNQPQHF. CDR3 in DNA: TGCGCCAGCAGCTTGGCCGGGATTAGCAATCAGCCCCAGCATTTT.

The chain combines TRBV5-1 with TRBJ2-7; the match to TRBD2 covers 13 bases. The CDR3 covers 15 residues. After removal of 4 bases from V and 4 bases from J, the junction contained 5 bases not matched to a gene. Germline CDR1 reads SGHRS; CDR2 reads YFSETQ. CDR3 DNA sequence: TGCGCCAGCAGCCTGACTAGCGGGGGGTTATACGAGCAGTACTTC. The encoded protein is CASSLTSGGLYEQYF.

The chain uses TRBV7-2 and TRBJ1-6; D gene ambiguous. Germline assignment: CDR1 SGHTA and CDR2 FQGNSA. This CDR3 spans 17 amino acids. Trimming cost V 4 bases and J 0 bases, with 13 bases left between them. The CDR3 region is CASSSPRGSSYNSPLHF. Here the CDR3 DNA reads TGTGCCAGCAGCTCGCCCCGCGGGAGCTCCTATAATTCACCCCTCCACTTT.

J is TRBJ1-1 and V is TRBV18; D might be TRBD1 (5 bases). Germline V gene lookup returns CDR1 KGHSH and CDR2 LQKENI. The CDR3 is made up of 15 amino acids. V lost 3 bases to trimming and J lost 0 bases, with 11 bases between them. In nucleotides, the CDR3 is TGTGCCAGCTCACCCGCGACAGACATGAACACTGAAGCTTTCTTT. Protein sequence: CASSPATDMNTEAFF.

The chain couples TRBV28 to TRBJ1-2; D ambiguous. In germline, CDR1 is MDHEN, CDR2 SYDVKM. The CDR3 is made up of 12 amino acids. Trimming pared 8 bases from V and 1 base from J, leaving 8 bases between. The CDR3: CASATDNYGYTF. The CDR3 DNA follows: TGTGCCAGCGCAACAGATAACTATGGCTACACCTTC.

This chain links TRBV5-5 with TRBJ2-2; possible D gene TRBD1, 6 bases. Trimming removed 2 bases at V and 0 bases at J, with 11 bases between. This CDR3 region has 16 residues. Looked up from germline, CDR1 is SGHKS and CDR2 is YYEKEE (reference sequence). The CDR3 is CASSFAQGSNTGELFF. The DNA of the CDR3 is TGTGCCAGCAGCTTCGCACAGGGATCGAACACCGGGGAGCTGTTTTTT.

In DNA, the CDR3 is TGTGCCAGCAGTTACCGCGTCGGTCAGCCCCAGCATTTT. Amino acids: CASSYRVGQPQHF. The gene calls are TRBV6-5 and TRBJ1-5; no firm D call. Trimming removed 2 bases from V and 6 bases from J, with 8 bases in between. Germline V gene data show CDR1 as MNHEY and CDR2 as SVGAGI. This CDR3 has 13 amino acids.

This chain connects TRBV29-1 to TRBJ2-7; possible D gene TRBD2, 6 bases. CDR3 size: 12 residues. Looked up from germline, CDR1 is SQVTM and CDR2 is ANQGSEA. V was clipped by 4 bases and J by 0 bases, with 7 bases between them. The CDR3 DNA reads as TGCAGCGTTGGCGGGGTCTCCTACGAGCAGTACTTC. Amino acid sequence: CSVGGVSYEQYF.

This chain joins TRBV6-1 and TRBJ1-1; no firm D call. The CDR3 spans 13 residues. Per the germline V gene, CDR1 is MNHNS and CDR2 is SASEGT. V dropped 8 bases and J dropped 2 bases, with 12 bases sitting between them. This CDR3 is CASRGQVNTEAFF. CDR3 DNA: TGTGCCAGCCGCGGGCAAGTAAACACTGAAGCTTTCTTT.

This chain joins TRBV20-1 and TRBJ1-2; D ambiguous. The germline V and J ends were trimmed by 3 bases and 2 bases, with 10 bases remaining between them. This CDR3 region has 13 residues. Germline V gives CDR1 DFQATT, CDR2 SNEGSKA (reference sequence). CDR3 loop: CSASGPMNYGYTF. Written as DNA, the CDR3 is TGCAGTGCTAGTGGCCCTATGAACTATGGCTACACCTTC.